Below, one T cell receptor (beta chain) is given with its context. This sample is drawn from a study of CD8 T cells in Susac syndrome. Background on the study: Susac syndrome patients were untreated, on corticosteroids with some adding intravenous immunoglobulin, or on intravenous immunoglobulin only.

Reverse transcription used roughly 0.5 to 1 ug RNA and random hexamers. The method of amplification for TCR beta CDR3 was immunoSEQ multiplex PCR, covering 54 Vbeta and 13 Jbeta. One entry per CDR3 protein, called by TCRdb with MiXCR from the immunoSEQ multiplex PCR reads. In the table there are about 160,000 distinct CDR3 sequences, about 96% of which are singletons. TEMRA cells were enriched by FACS, and CD4+ and CD8+ T cells were negatively isolated. With 7 bases removed from V and 10 bases from J, the gap between germline ends came to 11 bases. Germline CDR1 MNHEY, CDR2 SMNVEV (reference sequence). CDR3 length: 11 residues.

The receptor comes from a human donor with Susac syndrome. Source material: CD4+ T cells from PBMCs. The chain joins TRBV27 to TRBJ2-1; a weak D match, TRBD1 (6 bases). CDR3 sequence (DNA): TGTGCCAGCATGGCGAGGGGGGAGCAGTTCTTC. Its protein is CASMARGEQFF.